This T cell receptor (beta chain) stems from a study of blood T cells in healthy people across ages. Study summary: Template switching captured about one barcoded beta molecule per two T cells.

As regards this clonotype: Its antigen is unidentified.

Study results and limitations: Roughly linearly, TCR beta diversity per million T cells fell as age increased.

The CDR3 contains 15 residues. V was clipped by 3 bases and J by 11 bases; unmatched bases: 11. With a J-beta primer mix and a sample-barcoded 5' primer, a second PCR ran about 7 to 12 cycles. Via MiXCR, TCRdb re-called the 5' RACE reads, giving one row per CDR3 protein. The data contain about 680,000 distinct CDR3 sequences, around half of them singletons. The source of this sequence is an older woman in good health. Sequencing used blood. V usage is TRBV12-3 or TRBV12-4 and J usage is TRBJ2-5; 11 positions agree with TRBD1. The CDR3 DNA is TGTGCCAGCAGTTTGTTCGGACAGGGGGCGAATGAGCAGTACTTC. Protein product: CASSLFGQGANEQYF.